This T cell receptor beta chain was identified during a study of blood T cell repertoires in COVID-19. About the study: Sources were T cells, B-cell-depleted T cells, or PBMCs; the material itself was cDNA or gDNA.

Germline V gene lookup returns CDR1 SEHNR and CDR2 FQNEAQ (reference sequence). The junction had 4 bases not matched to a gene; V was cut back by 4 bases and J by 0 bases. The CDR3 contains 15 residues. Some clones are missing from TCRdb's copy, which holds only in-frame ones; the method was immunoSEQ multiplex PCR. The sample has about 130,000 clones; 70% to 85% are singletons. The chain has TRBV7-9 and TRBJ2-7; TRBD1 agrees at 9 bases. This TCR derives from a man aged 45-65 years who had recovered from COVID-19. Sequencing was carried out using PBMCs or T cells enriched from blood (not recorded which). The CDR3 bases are TGTGCCAGCAGCTCGGGGACAGGGAGCTCCTACGAGCAGTACTTC. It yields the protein CASSSGTGSSYEQYF.